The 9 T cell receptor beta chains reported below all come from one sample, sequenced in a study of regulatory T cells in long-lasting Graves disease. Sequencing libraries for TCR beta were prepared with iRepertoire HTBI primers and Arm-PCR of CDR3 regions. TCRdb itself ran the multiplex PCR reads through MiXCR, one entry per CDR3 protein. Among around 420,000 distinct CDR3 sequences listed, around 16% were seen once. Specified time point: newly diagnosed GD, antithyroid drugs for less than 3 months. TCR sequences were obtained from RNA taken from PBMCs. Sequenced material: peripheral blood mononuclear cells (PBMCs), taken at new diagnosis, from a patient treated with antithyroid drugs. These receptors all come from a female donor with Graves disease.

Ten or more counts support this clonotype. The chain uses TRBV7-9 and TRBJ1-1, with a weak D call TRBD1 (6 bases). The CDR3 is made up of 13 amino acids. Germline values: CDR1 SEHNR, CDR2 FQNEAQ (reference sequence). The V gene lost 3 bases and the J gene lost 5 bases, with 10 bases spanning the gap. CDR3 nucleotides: TGTGCCAGCAGCTTTGGGGGGCGGACTGAAGCTTTCTTT. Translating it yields CASSFGGRTEAFF.

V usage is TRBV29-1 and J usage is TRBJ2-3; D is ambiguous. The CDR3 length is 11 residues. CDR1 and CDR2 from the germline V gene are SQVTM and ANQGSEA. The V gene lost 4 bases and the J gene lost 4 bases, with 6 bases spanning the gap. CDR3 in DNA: TGCAGCGTTGGCAGCGCAGATACGCAGTATTTT. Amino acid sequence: CSVGSADTQYF.

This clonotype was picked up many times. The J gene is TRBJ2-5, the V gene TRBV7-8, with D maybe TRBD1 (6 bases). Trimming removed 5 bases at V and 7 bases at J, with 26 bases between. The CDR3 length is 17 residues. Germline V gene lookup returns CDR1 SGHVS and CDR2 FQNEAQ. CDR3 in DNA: TGTGCCAGCAGCACCCCCCCGAGACAGGACCTTCAGGTGACCCAGTACTTC. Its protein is CASSTPPRQDLQVTQYF.

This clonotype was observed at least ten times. The CDR3 bases are TGTGCCAGCATCCTCGCCGGCACTGAAGCTTTCTTT. Protein sequence: CASILAGTEAFF. The V gene is TRBV12-3 or TRBV12-4, the J gene TRBJ1-1; D unclear. V was trimmed by 7 bases and J by 4 bases, leaving 10 bases between them. The CDR3 spans 12 residues.

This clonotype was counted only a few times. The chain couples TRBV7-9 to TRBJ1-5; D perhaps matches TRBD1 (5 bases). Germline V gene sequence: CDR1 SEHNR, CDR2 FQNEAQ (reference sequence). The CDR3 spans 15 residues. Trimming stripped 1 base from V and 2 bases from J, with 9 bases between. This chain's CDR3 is CASSLGVGGNQPQHF. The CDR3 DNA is TGTGCCAGCAGCTTAGGTGTGGGGGGCAATCAGCCCCAGCATTTT.

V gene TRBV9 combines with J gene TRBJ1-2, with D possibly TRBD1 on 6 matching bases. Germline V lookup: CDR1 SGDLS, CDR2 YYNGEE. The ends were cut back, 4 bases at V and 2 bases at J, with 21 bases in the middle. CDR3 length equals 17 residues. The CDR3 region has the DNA TGTGCCAGCAGCCATCCAGACGATGGACAGCCCAACTATGGCTACACCTTC. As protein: CASSHPDDGQPNYGYTF.

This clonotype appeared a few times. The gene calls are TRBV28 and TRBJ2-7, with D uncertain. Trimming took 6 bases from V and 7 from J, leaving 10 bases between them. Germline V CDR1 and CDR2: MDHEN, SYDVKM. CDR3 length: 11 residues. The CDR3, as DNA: TGTGCCAGCAGCCTACAAAAGGAGCAGTACTTC. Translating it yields CASSLQKEQYF.

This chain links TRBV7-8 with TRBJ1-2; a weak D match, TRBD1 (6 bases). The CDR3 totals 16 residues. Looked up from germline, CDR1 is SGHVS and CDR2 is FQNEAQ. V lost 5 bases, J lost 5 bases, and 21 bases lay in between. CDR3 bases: TGTGCCAGCAGCCAAAGGACAGTCCAGTCCTATTATGGCTACACCTTC. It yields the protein CASSQRTVQSYYGYTF.

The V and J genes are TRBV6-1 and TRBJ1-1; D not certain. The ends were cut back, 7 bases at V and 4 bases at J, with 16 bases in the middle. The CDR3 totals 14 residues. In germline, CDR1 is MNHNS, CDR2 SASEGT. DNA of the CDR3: TGTGCCAGCACTGCTAAGACGGGCGGCACTGAAGCTTTCTTT. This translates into CASTAKTGGTEAFF.